This T cell receptor beta chain was captured by sequencing in a study of T cell responses to AZD1222 COVID-19 vaccine. Study-wide points: All repertoire sampling was performed exclusively after the peak T cell response. Females outnumbered males among donors, who were mostly white British; clonal diversity was possibly underestimated. Two doses of AZD1222 preceded a rise in Spike-specific TCR breadth and depth. Dominant at 160-218 and 743-854, vaccine-associated CD4 TCRs also spanned spike.

Profiled with immunoSEQ multiplex PCR; TCRdb holds only in-frame clones, not every one. The sample records fewer than 100,000 clones, about 88% being singletons. Germline V gives CDR1 SQVTM, CDR2 ANQGSEA. Unmatched junction bases numbered 11, after V lost 5 bases and J lost 8 bases. The CDR3 contains 14 residues. To note about this clone: Its antigen remains unidentified.

This chain connects TRBV29-1 to TRBJ2-1, with 8 bases fitting TRBD2. This clonotype was sampled from an adult in good health. The specimen comprised peripheral blood, sampled on day 0 of AZD1222 vaccination. The CDR3 here is CSVPTGTRVYEQFF. The DNA of the CDR3 is TGCAGCGTTCCCACCGGGACTAGAGTCTATGAGCAGTTCTTC.